The 8 T cell receptor beta chains below were found in one sample sequenced in a study of blood T cell repertoires in COVID-19. Repertoires were generated with immunoSEQ multiplex PCR, while TCRdb's copy carries only in-frame clones and drops some. This table holds about 220,000 clones, approximately 90% found once. The sample taken for sequencing was PBMCs or T cells enriched from blood (not recorded which). The source of these receptors is a woman between 40 and 50 years old with acute COVID-19.

The V and J genes are TRBV5-1 and TRBJ1-2; 7 nucleotides agree with TRBD1. The CDR3 contains 14 residues. V was pared by 4 bases and J by 8 bases, with 11 bases of the junction left unmatched. Germline values: CDR1 SGHRS, CDR2 YFSETQ. CDR3 sequence: CASSLPDRWGGYTF. CDR3 sequence (DNA): TGCGCCAGCAGCCTGCCGGACAGGTGGGGAGGCTACACCTTC.

The chain recombines TRBV7-8 with TRBJ1-2, with TRBD1 identical over 7 bases. V was pared by 1 base and J by 6 bases, with 8 bases of the junction left unmatched. CDR3 size: 15 residues. Germline values: CDR1 SGHVS, CDR2 FQNEAQ. The CDR3 sequence: CASSLGQGRSDGYTF. As DNA, the CDR3 is TGTGCCAGCAGCTTAGGACAGGGACGGAGTGATGGCTACACCTTC.

This chain uses TRBV3-1 (or the pseudogene TRBV3-2) with TRBJ1-5; D ambiguous. The CDR3 loop spans 14 amino acids. Germline V gene lookup returns CDR1 LGHDT and CDR2 YNNKEL (reference sequence). V lost 2 bases and J 2 bases, leaving 7 bases between the germline ends. CDR3 coding DNA: TGTGCCAGCAGCCAAAGACACGGCAATCAGCCCCAGCATTTT. This translates into CASSQRHGNQPQHF.

In this sample, this clone turned up once. The chain is built from TRBV9 and TRBJ1-2; maybe TRBD1 (6 bases). V was pared by 3 bases and J by 1 base, with 13 bases between. The CDR3 extends over 15 amino acids. The V gene's germline CDR1 is SGDLS and CDR2 YYNGEE. In nucleotides, the CDR3 is TGTGCCAGCAGCGCCGGAACAGGGCTTAACTATGGCTACACCTTC. Amino acids: CASSAGTGLNYGYTF.

This clone was detected only a few times. This chain uses TRBV3-1 (or the pseudogene TRBV3-2) with TRBJ2-2; 11 bases align to TRBD2. After removal of 1 base from V and 1 base from J, the junction contained 17 bases not matched to a gene. The CDR3 totals 22 residues. The germline V gene encodes CDR1 LGHDT and CDR2 YNNKEL (reference sequence). CDR3: CASSQVPPRGSGGARNTGELFF. The DNA for the CDR3 is TGTGCCAGCAGCCAAGTGCCGCCACGTGGTAGCGGGGGGGCCAGGAACACCGGGGAGCTGTTTTTT.

The chain has TRBV2 and TRBJ1-4; the D gene is possibly TRBD1 (5 bases). Trimming pared 2 bases from V and 8 bases from J, leaving 9 bases between. This CDR3 comprises 13 residues. The germline gives CDR1 SNHLY, CDR2 FYNNEI. The CDR3, as DNA: TGTGCCAGCAGTGAATCAGGGTTAGAAAAACTGTTTTTT. It is translated as CASSESGLEKLFF.

This rearrangement joins TRBV5-5 to TRBJ1-2, with TRBD1 as a possible D gene (5 bases). The germline CDR1 and CDR2 sequences are SGHKS and YYEKEE (reference sequence). This CDR3 has 14 residues. The V end was cut by 5 bases, the J end by 0 bases, with 11 bases between. The chain's CDR3 is CASRHGQANYGYTF. The CDR3 DNA follows: TGTGCCAGCAGACATGGACAAGCTAACTATGGCTACACCTTC.

The rearrangement uses TRBV14 and TRBJ2-2; 8 bases map to TRBD2. CDR3 size: 14 residues. Germline V gives CDR1 SGHDN, CDR2 FVKESK. Trimming cost V 6 bases and J 6 bases; bases outside gene matches: 6. Here the CDR3 reads CASSPAGGAGELFF. DNA of the CDR3: TGTGCCAGCAGTCCGGCGGGAGGTGCCGGGGAGCTGTTTTTT.